This T cell receptor beta chain was sequenced during a study of OX40 agonist ivuxolimab in advanced cancers. Study context: Ivuxolimab was administered intravenously to patients at 0.01 to 10 mg/kg every 2 weeks.

With 4 bases clipped from V and 7 bases from J, the junction kept 1 base outside the gene matches. The germline gives CDR1 SGHNT, CDR2 YENEEA. This CDR3 contains 12 residues. Clones were read by immunoSEQ multiplex PCR, and TCRdb kept only the in-frame ones, dropping some. The sample contains 80,000 or so clones, 90% to 95% of which appear only once. As regards this clone: The antigen remains unidentified.

Regarding the study as a whole: At 0.1 to 3.0 mg/kg, clonal expansion of CD4+ and CD8+ blood T cells had occurred by week 6.

The V gene is TRBV11-3, the J gene TRBJ1-2; 9 nucleotides agree with TRBD1. The TCR sequence derives from an adult with an advanced solid tumor such as melanoma, head and neck, liver or kidney cancer. Sample: CD4+ or CD8+ T cells sorted from blood, taken in a trial of the OX40 agonist ivuxolimab. The CDR3, as DNA: TGTGCCAGCAGCTGGGACAGGGCTGGCTACACCTTC. Encoded protein: CASSWDRAGYTF.